Below, one T cell receptor beta chain is given with its context. These data originate in a study of T cells in tuberculosis. The table came from immunoSEQ multiplex PCR; TCRdb's copy has only in-frame clones and leaves some out. Here the sample spans about 25,000 clones, approximately 92% being singletons. V was clipped by 1 base and J by 1 base, with 5 bases between them. This CDR3 has 13 amino acids. Germline lookup yields CDR1 SGHRS and CDR2 YFSETQ. What was sequenced was PBMCs. The chain joins TRBV5-1 to TRBJ1-1; no firm D call. The TCR comes from a donor between 10 and 35 years old with latent tuberculosis or without tuberculosis infection. Some clones in this sample may be carry-over from other donors' samples. This chain's CDR3 is CASSLRGNTEAFF. In DNA form, the CDR3 reads TGCGCCAGCAGCTTGCGGGGGAACACTGAAGCTTTCTTT.